The clone carrying this TCR beta chain turned up a few times. Through a sample-barcoded 5' primer and a J-beta primer mix, a second PCR was run for about 7 to 12 cycles. Template switching added a 12-random-nucleotide identifier to every cDNA molecule. Using its own MiXCR run on the 5' RACE reads, TCRdb lists one record per CDR3 protein. The table includes more than 650,000 distinct CDR3 sequences, more than 25% detected once. J was trimmed by 3 bases and V by 8 bases; bases with no gene match: 7. Germline V CDR1 and CDR2: GTSNPN, SVGIG (reference sequence). The CDR3 is made up of 14 amino acids. The sample belongs to a study of blood T cells in healthy people across ages. These data also featured in a second study, about T cells of mothers and their children.

The sequenced sample was blood. The sequence was collected from a boy aged 10-17 years in good health. V gene TRBV30 combines with J gene TRBJ2-1; TRBD1 matches at 10 bases. CDR3 bases: TGTGCCCGCGACCGGGACAGGGGCTACAATGAGCAGTTCTTC. This codes for CARDRDRGYNEQFF.